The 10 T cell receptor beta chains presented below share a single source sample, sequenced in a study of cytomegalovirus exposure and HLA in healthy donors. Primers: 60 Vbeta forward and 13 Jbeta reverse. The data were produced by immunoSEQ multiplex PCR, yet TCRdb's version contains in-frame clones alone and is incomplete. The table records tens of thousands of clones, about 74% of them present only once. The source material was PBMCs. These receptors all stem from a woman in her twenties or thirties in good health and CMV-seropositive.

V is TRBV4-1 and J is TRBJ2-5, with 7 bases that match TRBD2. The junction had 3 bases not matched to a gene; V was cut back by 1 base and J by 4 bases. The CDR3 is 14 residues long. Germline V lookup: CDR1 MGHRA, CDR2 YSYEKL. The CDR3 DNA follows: TGCGCCAGCAGCCAAGCGGCGGGAGCAGAGACCCAGTACTTC. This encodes CASSQAAGAETQYF.

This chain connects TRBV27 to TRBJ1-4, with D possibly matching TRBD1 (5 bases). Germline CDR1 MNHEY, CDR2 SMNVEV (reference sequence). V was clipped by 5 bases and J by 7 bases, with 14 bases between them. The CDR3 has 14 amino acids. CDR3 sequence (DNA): TGTGCCAGCAGTGCATACAGGACAAGTGAAAAACTGTTTTTT. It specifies CASSAYRTSEKLFF.

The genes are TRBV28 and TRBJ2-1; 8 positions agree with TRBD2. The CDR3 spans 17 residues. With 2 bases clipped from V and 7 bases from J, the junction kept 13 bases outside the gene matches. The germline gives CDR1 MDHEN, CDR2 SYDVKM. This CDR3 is CASSLNKGAGGNNEQFF. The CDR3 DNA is TGTGCCAGCAGTTTAAACAAAGGTGCGGGAGGAAATAATGAGCAGTTCTTC.

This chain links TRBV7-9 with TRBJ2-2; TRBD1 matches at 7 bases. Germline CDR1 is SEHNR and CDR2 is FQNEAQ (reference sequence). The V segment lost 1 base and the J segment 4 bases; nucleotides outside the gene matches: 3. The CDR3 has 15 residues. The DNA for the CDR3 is TGTGCCAGCAGCTTAGAGGGGGCGGTCACCGGGGAGCTGTTTTTT. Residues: CASSLEGAVTGELFF.

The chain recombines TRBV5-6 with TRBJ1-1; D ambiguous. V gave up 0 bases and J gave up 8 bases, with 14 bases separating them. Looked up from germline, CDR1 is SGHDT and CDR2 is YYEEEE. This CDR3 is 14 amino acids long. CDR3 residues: CASSLVSPQREAFF. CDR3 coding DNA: TGTGCCAGCAGCTTGGTAAGTCCACAGCGGGAAGCTTTCTTT.

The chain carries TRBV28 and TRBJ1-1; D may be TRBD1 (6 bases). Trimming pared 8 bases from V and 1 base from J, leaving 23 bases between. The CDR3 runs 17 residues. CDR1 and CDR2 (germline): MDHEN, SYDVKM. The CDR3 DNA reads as TGTGCCAGCGTACTAGACAGGTCTTCCAGAGCGAACACTGAAGCTTTCTTT. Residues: CASVLDRSSRANTEAFF.

The CDR3 bases are TGTGCCAGCACCCCGGACAGGGCGGGTAGCGAGCAGTACTTC. Amino acid sequence: CASTPDRAGSEQYF. The rearrangement links TRBV6-6 to TRBJ2-7; 8 bases map to TRBD1. Germline lookup yields CDR1 MNHNY and CDR2 SVGAGI (reference sequence). The CDR3 runs to 14 residues. Trimming took 7 bases from V and 6 from J; bases not matched to a gene: 11.

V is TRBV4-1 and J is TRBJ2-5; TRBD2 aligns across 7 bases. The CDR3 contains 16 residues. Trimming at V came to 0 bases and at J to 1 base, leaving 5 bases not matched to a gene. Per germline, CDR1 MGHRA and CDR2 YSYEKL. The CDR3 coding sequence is TGCGCCAGCAGCCAAGAGGGAGGGAGACTCCAAGAGACCCAGTACTTC. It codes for CASSQEGGRLQETQYF.

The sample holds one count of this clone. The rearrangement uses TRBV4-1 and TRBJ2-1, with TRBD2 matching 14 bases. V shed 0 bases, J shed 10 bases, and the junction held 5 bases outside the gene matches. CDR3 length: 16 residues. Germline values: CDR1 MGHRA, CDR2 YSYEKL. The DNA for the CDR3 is TGCGCCAGCAGCCAAGAGGGACTAGCGGGAGTGGGCGAGCAGTTCTTC. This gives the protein CASSQEGLAGVGEQFF.

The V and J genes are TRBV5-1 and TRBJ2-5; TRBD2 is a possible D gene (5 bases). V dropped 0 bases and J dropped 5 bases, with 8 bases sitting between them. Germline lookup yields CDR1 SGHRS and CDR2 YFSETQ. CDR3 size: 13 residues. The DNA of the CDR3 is TGCGCCAGCAGCTTGGCGGGAAAGGAGACCCAGTACTTC. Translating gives CASSLAGKETQYF. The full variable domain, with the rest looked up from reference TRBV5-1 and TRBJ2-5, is KAGVTQTPRYLIKTRGQQVTLSCSPISGHRSVSWYQQTPGQGLQFLFEYFSETQRNKGNFPGRFSGRQFSNSRSEMNVSTLELGDSALYLCASSLAGKETQYFGPGTRLLVL.